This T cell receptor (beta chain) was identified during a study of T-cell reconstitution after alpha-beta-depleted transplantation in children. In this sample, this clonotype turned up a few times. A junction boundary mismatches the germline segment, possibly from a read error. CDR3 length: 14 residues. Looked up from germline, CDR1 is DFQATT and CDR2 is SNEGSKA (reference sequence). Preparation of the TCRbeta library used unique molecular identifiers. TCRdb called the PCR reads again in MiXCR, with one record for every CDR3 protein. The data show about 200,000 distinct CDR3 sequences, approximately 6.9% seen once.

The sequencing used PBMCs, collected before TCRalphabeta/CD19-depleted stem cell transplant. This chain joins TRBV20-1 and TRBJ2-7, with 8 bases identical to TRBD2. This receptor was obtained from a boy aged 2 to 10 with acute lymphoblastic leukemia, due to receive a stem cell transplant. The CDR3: CSASGGTTSDEQYF. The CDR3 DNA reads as TGCAGTGCTTCGGGGGGGACTACCTCCGACGAGCAGTACTTC.